These T cell receptor beta chains were read from a single sample in a study of cytomegalovirus exposure and HLA in healthy donors. Here immunoSEQ multiplex PCR was the method, and the copy in TCRdb shows in-frame clones only, minus some. The sample lists about 80,000 clones, around 79% seen once, with 2.5% in the top ten. Sequencing used PBMCs. The receptor source for this set is a man aged 25 to 40 in good health and CMV-seronegative. The CDR3 runs from the conserved cysteine through the conserved F or W. The D gene is left open where the match is weak. Clone size appears in some rows only: once, few, many, or a class for an expanded clone.

v_call,clone_size,j_call,d_call,cdr3_aa,cdr3_nt
TRBV4-3,-,TRBJ1-5,-,CASSQDFKGGRPQHF,TGCGCCAGCAGCCAAGATTTTAAGGGAGGGAGGCCCCAGCATTTT
TRBV5-6,-,TRBJ2-3,TRBD1,CASSPDRARTDTQYF,TGTGCCAGCAGTCCAGACAGGGCCCGCACAGATACGCAGTATTTT
TRBV6-6,-,TRBJ1-6,TRBD1,CASCQGQGVTPLHF,TGTGCCAGCTGTCAAGGACAGGGGGTGACACCCCTCCACTTT
TRBV5-6,few,TRBJ2-1,-,CASSLGRANEQFF,TGTGCCAGCAGCTTGGGCAGGGCCAATGAGCAGTTCTTC
TRBV6-5,-,TRBJ1-5,TRBD1,CASKDRVGNQPQHF,TGTGCCAGCAAGGACAGGGTTGGCAATCAGCCCCAGCATTTT
TRBV28,-,TRBJ1-5,-,CASSLSGAYNQPQHF,TGTGCCAGCAGTTTATCAGGGGCCTACAATCAGCCCCAGCATTTT
TRBV28,-,TRBJ1-1,-,CASSLRQGGAEAFF,TGTGCCAGCAGTTTACGCCAGGGAGGCGCTGAAGCTTTCTTT
TRBV30,-,TRBJ2-6,TRBD2,CAWSVQKAGVGSGANVLTF,TGTGCCTGGAGTGTACAAAAGGCGGGGGTCGGCTCTGGGGCCAACGTCCTGACTTTC
TRBV6-1,-,TRBJ2-3,-,CAGGGTDTQYF,TGTGCCGGCGGGGGCACAGATACGCAGTATTTT
TRBV10-3,-,TRBJ2-6,-,CAISELQSGANVLTF,TGTGCCATCAGTGAGCTCCAGTCTGGGGCCAACGTCCTGACTTTC
TRBV7-8,-,TRBJ1-2,TRBD1,CASSLQGDYYGYTF,TGTGCCAGCAGCTTACAGGGGGATTACTATGGCTACACCTTC